The present TCR beta chain was sequenced within a study of T cells after posttransplantation cyclophosphamide. Cyclophosphamide on days +3 and +4 followed busulfan-fludarabine conditioning and a marrow graft. Ten or more counts support this clone. Trimming took 0 bases from V and 2 from J, leaving 13 bases between them. Germline CDR1 and CDR2: LGHNA and YSLEER. CDR3 length equals 16 residues. TCRdb keeps only in-frame clones here, not all; method: immunoSEQ multiplex PCR. The sample yields 9,500 to 12,000 clones, without any singletons. V usage is TRBV4-3 and J usage is TRBJ1-2, with a weak D call TRBD1 (5 bases). This clonotype originated in a female patient aged 35 to 55 who received an allogeneic stem cell transplant from a related donor, was CMV-positive, and had no GVHD. Some of the T cells may derive from the graft donor. The sequencing used PBMCs, collected after allogeneic stem cell transplant with posttransplant cyclophosphamide. The CDR3 here is CASSQDWGSTNYGYTF. CDR3 nucleotides: TGCGCCAGCAGCCAAGATTGGGGCAGTACGAACTATGGCTACACCTTC.